This T cell receptor beta chain was obtained from a study of T cell responses to AZD1222 COVID-19 vaccine. Points from the study as a whole: Mapped onto spike, vaccine-associated CD4 TCRs spanned it and were dominant at 160-218 and 743-854. The breadth and depth of Spike-specific TCRs increased once two AZD1222 doses had been given. The study sampled repertoires only after the peak T cell response. Clonal diversity was possibly underestimated; the donors were predominantly white British and more often female.

Some clones are missing from TCRdb's copy, which holds only in-frame ones; the method was immunoSEQ multiplex PCR. Among some 250,000 clones listed, around 93% were seen once. A word on this clone: Its antigen remains unknown.

The CDR3 is made up of 13 amino acids. Trimming pared 6 bases from V and 2 bases from J, leaving 11 bases between. Germline V gene lookup returns CDR1 LGHNA and CDR2 YNFKEQ. V and J are TRBV4-2 and TRBJ2-7; TRBD2 is a possible D gene (5 bases). This receptor was obtained from an adult who received the AZD1222 COVID-19 vaccine. The source was peripheral blood, collected 28 days after the second AZD1222 dose. As DNA, the CDR3 is TGTGCCAGCAGTTGGACGGGGACCTACGAGCAGTACTTC. Encoded protein: CASSWTGTYEQYF.